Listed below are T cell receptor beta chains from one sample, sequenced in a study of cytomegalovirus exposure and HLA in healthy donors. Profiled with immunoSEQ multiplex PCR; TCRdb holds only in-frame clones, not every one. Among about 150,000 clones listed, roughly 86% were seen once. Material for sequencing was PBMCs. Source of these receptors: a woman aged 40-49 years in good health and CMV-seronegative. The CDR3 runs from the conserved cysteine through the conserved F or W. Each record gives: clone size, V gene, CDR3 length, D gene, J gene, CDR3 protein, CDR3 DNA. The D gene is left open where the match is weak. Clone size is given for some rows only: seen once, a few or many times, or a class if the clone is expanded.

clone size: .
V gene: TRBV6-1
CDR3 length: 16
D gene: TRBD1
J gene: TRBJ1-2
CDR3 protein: CASSEWIIGTAYGYTF
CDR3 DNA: TGTGCCAGCAGTGAATGGATCATCGGGACAGCGTATGGCTACACCTTC

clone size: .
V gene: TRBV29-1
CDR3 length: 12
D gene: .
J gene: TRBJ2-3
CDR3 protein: CSAGRFTDTQYF
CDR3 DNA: TGCAGCGCCGGGAGATTCACAGATACGCAGTATTTT

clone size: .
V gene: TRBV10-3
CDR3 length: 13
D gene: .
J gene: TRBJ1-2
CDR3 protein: CAITGDLNYGYTF
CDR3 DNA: TGTGCCATCACGGGTGACCTTAACTATGGCTACACCTTC

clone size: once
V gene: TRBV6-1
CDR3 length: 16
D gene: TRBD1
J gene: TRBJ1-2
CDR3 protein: CASSEAQTRQGHGYTF
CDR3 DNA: TGTGCCAGCAGTGAAGCGCAAACCCGACAGGGCCATGGCTACACCTTC

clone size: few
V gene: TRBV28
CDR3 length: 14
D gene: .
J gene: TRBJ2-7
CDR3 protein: CASSLRQSTYEQYF
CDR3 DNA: TGTGCCAGCAGTTTAAGACAGTCCACCTACGAGCAGTACTTC

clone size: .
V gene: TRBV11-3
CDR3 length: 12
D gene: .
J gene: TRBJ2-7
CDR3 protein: CASSSGQREQYF
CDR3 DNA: TGTGCCAGCAGCTCTGGACAGCGCGAGCAGTACTTC

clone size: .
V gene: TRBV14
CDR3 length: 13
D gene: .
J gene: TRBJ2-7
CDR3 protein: CASSQDRTREQYF
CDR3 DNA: TGTGCCAGCAGCCAAGATCGGACTCGGGAGCAGTACTTC

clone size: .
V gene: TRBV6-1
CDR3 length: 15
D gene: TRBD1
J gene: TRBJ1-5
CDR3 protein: CASRRQGALGQPQHF
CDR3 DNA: TGTGCCAGCAGGCGACAGGGGGCTTTAGGACAGCCCCAGCATTTT

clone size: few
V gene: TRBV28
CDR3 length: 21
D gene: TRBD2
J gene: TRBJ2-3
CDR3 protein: CASSHRSTPWGGLAGANTQYF
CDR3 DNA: TGTGCCAGCAGCCACAGATCCACACCATGGGGGGGACTAGCGGGCGCTAATACGCAGTATTTT

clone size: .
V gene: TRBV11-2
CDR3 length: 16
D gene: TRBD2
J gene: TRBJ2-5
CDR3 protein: CASSQGLAGGRETQYF
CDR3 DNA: TGTGCCAGCAGCCAAGGACTAGCGGGAGGGAGAGAGACCCAGTACTTC

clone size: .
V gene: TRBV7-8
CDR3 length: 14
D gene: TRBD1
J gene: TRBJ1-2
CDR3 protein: CASSPGQGGYGYTF
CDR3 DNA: TGTGCCAGCAGCCCGGGACAGGGTGGGTATGGCTACACCTTC

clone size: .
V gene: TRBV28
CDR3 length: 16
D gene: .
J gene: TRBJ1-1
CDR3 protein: CASSSPRQSMNTEAFF
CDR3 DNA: TGTGCCAGCAGTTCCCCAAGACAGTCCATGAACACTGAAGCTTTCTTT

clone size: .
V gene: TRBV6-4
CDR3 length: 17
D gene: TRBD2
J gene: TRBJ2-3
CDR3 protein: CASSYPLAVSVTDTQYF
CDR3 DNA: TGTGCCAGCAGCTACCCCCTAGCGGTCTCCGTCACAGATACGCAGTATTTT

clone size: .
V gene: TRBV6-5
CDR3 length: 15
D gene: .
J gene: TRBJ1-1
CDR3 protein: CASSYSISGDTEAFF
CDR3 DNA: TGTGCCAGCAGTTACTCGATTTCAGGGGACACTGAAGCTTTCTTT

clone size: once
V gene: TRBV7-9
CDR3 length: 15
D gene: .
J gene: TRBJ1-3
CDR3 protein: CASSLRGVSGNTIYF
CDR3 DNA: TGTGCCAGCAGCTTACGAGGAGTCTCTGGAAACACCATATATTTT

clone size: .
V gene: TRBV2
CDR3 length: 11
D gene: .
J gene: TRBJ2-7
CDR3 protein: CASKEPYEQYF
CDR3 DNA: TGTGCCAGCAAAGAGCCCTACGAGCAGTACTTC

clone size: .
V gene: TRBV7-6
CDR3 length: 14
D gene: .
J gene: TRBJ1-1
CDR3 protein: CASSTRQSDTEAFF
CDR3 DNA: TGTGCCAGCAGCACCCGACAGTCCGACACTGAAGCTTTCTTT

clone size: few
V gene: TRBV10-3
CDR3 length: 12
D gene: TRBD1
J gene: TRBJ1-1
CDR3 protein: CAIRGTGAEAFF
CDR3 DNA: TGTGCCATCAGGGGGACAGGGGCAGAAGCTTTCTTT

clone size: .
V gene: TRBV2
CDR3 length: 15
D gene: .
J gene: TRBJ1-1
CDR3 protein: CASSGGGSRYTEAFF
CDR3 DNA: TGTGCCAGCAGTGGCGGCGGCAGTCGTTATACTGAAGCTTTCTTT

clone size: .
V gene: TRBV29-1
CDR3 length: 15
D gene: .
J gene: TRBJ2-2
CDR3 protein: CSVGEGGTNTGELFF
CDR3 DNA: TGCAGCGTTGGGGAAGGCGGGACGAACACCGGGGAGCTGTTTTTT

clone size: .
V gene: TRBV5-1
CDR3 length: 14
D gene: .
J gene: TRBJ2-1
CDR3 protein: CASSLSAGGPFQFF
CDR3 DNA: TGCGCCAGCAGCTTGAGTGCTGGAGGGCCGTTTCAGTTCTTC

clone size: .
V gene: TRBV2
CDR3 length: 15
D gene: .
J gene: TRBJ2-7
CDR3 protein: CASNSRPQVFYEQYF
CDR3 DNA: TGTGCCAGCAATTCGAGACCACAGGTTTTCTACGAGCAGTACTTC

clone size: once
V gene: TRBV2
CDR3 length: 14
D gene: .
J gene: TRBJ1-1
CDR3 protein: CASNRVLSNTEAFF
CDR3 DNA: TGTGCCAGCAACAGGGTTCTCTCGAACACTGAAGCTTTCTTT

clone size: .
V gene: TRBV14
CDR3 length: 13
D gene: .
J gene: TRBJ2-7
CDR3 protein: CASSHWGRNEQYF
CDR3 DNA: TGTGCCAGCAGCCATTGGGGGCGAAACGAGCAGTACTTC

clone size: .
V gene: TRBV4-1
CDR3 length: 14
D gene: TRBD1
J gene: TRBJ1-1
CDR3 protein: CASRGTGRGTEAFF
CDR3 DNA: TGCGCCAGCAGAGGGACAGGGAGAGGCACTGAAGCTTTCTTT

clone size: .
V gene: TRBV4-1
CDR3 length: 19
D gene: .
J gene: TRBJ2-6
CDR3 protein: CASSQDKLGRFSGANVLTF
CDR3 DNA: TGCGCCAGCAGCCAAGATAAGCTAGGCCGATTCTCTGGGGCCAACGTCCTGACTTTC

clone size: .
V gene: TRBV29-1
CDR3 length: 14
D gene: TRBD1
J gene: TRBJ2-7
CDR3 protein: CSAQRATGFYEQYF
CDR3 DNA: TGCAGCGCCCAAAGGGCGACAGGGTTCTACGAGCAGTACTTC

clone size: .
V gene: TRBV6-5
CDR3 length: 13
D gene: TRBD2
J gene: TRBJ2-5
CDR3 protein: CASSRTTSGRVDF
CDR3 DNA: TGTGCCAGCAGTCGGACGACTAGCGGGAGGGTCGACTTC

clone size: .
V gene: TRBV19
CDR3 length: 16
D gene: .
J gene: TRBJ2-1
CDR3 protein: CASRHHGGGFGNEQFF
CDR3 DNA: TGTGCCAGTAGACATCACGGGGGAGGATTCGGCAATGAGCAGTTCTTC

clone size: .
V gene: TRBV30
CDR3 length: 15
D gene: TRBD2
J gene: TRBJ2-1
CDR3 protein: CAWSVPSGSADEQFF
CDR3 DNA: TGTGCCTGGAGTGTACCTAGCGGGAGTGCCGATGAGCAGTTCTTC

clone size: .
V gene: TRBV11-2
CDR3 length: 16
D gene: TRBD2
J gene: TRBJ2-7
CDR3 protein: CASSLSGGLAGGEQYF
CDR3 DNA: TGTGCCAGCAGCTTAAGTGGGGGGTTGGCGGGGGGCGAGCAGTACTTC

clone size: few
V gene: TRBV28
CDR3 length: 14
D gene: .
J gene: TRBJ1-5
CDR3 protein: CASNSGVSNQPQHF
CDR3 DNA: TGTGCCAGCAATTCCGGAGTTAGCAATCAGCCCCAGCATTTT

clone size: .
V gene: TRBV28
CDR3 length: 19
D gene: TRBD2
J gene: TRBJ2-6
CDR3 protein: CASIRGGLAGHSGANVLTF
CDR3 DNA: TGTGCCAGCATACGAGGTGGTCTAGCGGGTCACTCTGGGGCCAACGTCCTGACTTTC

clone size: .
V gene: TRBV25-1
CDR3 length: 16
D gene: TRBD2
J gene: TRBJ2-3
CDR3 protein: CASSEWTSGSTDTQYF
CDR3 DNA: TGTGCCAGCAGTGAGTGGACTAGCGGGAGCACAGATACGCAGTATTTT